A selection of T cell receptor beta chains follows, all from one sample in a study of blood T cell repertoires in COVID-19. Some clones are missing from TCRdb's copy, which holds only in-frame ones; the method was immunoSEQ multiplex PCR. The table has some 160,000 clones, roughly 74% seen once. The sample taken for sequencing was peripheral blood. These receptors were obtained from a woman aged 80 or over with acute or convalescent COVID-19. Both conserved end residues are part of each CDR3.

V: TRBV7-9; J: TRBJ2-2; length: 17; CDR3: CASRPRQGEITTGELFF
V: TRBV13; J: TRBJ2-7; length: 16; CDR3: CASSRTKAGGSYEQYF
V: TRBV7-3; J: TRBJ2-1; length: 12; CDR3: CASSPGGLEQFF
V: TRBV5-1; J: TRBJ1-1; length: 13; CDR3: CASSFQGNTEAFF
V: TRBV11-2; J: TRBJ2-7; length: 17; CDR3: CASSATYRDRDSYEQYF
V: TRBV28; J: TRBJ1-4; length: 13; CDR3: CASWDSSNEKLFF
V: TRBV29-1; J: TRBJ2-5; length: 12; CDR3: CSVALVGETQYF
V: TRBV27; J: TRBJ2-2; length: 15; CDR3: CASRGVALGIGELFF
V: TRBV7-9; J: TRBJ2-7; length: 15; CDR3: CASSLESRGTSEQYF
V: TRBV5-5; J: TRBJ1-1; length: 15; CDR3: CASRRDPGTYTEAFF
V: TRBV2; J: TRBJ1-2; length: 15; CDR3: CASSEGGGLNYGYTF
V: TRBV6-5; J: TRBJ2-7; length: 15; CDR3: CASRDRGLGSYEQYF
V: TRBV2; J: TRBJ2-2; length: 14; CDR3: CASIGSPNTGELFF
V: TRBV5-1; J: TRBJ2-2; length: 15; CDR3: CASSLTGVDTGELFF
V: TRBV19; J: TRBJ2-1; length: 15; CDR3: CASSKGGRSYNEQFF
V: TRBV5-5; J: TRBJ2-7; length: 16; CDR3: CASSLAAGVGSYEQYF
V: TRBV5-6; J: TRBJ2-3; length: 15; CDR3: CASSPQTGSTDTQYF
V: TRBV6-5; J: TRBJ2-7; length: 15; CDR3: CASNARDGSSYEQYF
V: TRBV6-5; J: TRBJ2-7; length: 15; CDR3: CAGADGTGSLYEQYF
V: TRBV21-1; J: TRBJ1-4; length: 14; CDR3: CASKIIRQDEKLFF
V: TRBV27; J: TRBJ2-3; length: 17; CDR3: CASSAETGLAGAYTQYF
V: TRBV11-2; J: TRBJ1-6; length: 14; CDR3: CASSLNRGNSPLHF
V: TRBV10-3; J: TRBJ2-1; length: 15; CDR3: CASAGGRTSYNEQFF
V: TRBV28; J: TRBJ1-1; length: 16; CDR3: CASSPRSFRGHTEAFF
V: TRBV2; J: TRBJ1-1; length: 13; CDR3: CASHGTGAPRAFF
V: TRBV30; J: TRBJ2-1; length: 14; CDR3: CAGEGQSSYNEQFF
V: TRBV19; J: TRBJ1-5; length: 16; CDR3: CASSDFYGRSNQPQHF
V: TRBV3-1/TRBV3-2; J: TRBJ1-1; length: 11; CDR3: CASSQVGAAFF
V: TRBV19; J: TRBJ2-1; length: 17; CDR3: CASSIDHGRSSYNEQFF
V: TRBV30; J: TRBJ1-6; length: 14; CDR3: CAWSVTPINSPLHF
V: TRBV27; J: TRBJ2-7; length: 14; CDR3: CASSRLDRGYEQYF
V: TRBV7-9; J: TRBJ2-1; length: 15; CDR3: CASSPSRLDYNEQFF
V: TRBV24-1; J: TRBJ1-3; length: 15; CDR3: CATSDPQDTGNTIYF
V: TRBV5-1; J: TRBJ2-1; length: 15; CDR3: CASSPGLADNNEQFF
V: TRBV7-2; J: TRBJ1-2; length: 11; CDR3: CASSLLYGYTF
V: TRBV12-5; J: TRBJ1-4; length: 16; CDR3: CASGLGQGQGREKLFF
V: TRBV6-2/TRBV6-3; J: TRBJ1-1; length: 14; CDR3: CASSRDRGNTEAFF
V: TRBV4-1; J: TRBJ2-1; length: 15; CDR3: CASSRTGTSAAEQFF
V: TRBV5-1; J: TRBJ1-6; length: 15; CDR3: CASSYKTGGDSPLHF
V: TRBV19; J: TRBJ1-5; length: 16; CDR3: CASSRGFPQSNQPQHF
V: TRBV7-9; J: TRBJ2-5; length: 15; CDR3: CASSARTGLKETQYF
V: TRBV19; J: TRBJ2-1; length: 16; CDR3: CATRASGRASYNEQFF
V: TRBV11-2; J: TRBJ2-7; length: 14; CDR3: CASSRGGSSYEQYF
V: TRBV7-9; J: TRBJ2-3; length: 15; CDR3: CASSAGTSVADTQYF
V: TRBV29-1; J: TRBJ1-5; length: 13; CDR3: CSVEGASGQPQHF